This entry is about one TCR beta chain. The antigen is undetermined. The investigators amplified TCR beta CDR3 regions from RNA transcripts. In the first-round RT-PCR of the TCR CDR3, the HTBI primer set was used. TCRdb redid the calling of the multiplex PCR reads with MiXCR, one entry per CDR3 protein. This sample has a few hundred thousand distinct CDR3 sequences; just under 15% occur once, and the top ten carry approximately 30%. Germline CDR1 and CDR2: SGHNT and YYREEE (reference sequence). Losses at the gene ends were 6 bases for V and 4 bases for J; bases not matched to a gene: 7. This CDR3 has 14 amino acids. Graves' hyperthyroidism was deemed stable given no ophthalmopathy progression within 18 months. This entry belongs to a study of T cells in Graves' hyperthyroidism and ophthalmopathy. Study results and caveats: Appearing also in blood were most of the thyroid clonotypes expanded above 0.001.

The source material was blood. This sequence was found in a woman aged 30 to 39 with Graves' hyperthyroidism. This chain connects TRBV5-4 to TRBJ2-7; 10 positions match TRBD2. CDR3 nucleotides: TGTGCCAGCAACCCCTCTAGCGGGAGTTACGAGCAGTACTTC. Encoded protein: CASNPSSGSYEQYF.